This T cell receptor beta chain was found in a study of PD-L1 blockade in urothelial cancer (dated 2017 in TCRdb). Notes on the research overall: Therapy was started at some point between 2013 and 2015 for all patients, and atezolizumab 1,200 mg was administered intravenously every 3 weeks. Blood samples were analyzed at 3 weeks after treatment start (second dose) and at 6 weeks after treatment start. A median of roughly 140,000 T cells and 80,000 to 95,000 unique TCRs was obtained from blood samples, and a median clonality of about 0.08 was observed. In the same patients who had TCR sequencing, pretreatment tumors also underwent whole exome sequencing and RNA sequencing. Patients had an ECOG performance status of 0 or 1 and had received between 0 and 3 prior chemotherapy regimens. Durable clinical benefit meant progression-free survival longer than 6 months, and TCR features were also tested against progression-free and overall survival. Eight or nine patients reached durable clinical benefit, while 15 to 25 patients did not. Just over 28 patients had pretreatment blood TCR-seq, some 24 had at least one posttreatment blood collection, and some 24 had tumor TCR-seq. About nine tenths of the roughly 29 patients were males with bladder-origin urothelial cancer, and about 65% of the 29 reported a prior smoking history. Pretreatment tumor samples and matched peripheral blood, collected serially before and after atezolizumab treatment, underwent TCR sequencing. An exploratory multi-omic analysis was conducted of the somatic, immune and clinical correlates of response to PD-L1 blockade with atezolizumab in urothelial cancer. General conclusions and limits of the study: Improved progression-free and overall survival was found to be associated with pretreatment peripheral blood TCR clonality below the median. Because the sample size was small (n ≈ 29) and many exploratory analyses were performed, the results are intended to be hypothesis-generating. Among patients with durable benefit, tumor-associated TCR clones showed greater expansion in peripheral blood 3 weeks after treatment started (n of about 21, p = 0.022).

V trim: 4 bases; J trim: 10 bases; unmatched bases: 5. For CDR1 and CDR2, the germline V gene lists MNHEY and SVGAGI. There are 13 amino acids in the CDR3, from cysteine to phenylalanine inclusive. Kept here is only the CDR3 DNA, which spans 39 bases and is read in frame from base 1. The meaning of the sample's time point label: pretreatment peripheral blood. A cohort of 25 to 35 patients with locally advanced or metastatic urothelial carcinoma, treated at Memorial Sloan Kettering on a trial protocol, was included. Peripheral blood mononuclear cells were collected pretreatment and during treatment, with between 1 and 8 total time points obtained per patient. The Qiagen DNeasy Blood extraction kit was used to purify genomic DNA from total PBMCs and tumor samples. PBMCs were collected pretreatment and during treatment and were isolated and stored as previously described. Each PCR received spiked-in synthetic TCR analog templates so that absolute template abundance could be estimated from read counts. The immunoSEQ assay was used to amplify TCRbeta CDR3 regions from genomic DNA with bias-controlled V and J gene primers. Sequencing of rearranged TCRbeta segments was done at approximately 20X coverage. The authors' analysis ran thus. Clustering was used to correct sequencing errors, and CDR3s were annotated against IMGT so that V, D and J genes could be assigned. Out-of-frame and stop-codon sequences were excluded, and only productive TCRbeta rearrangements were used in downstream analyses. To compute clonality, Shannon entropy was normalized by the log of the number of unique productive sequences and then subtracted from one. Fisher's exact test with Benjamini-Hochberg correction, using a cutoff of adjusted p below 0.01, was how clones that differed between time points or between blood and tumor were identified. Drawn from immuneACCESS, this table holds only the in-frame rearrangements with V and J called that TCRdb kept. Clones are partly lost; checked studies trace under half to an unresolved V gene and leave the rest unexplained. V, J and clone size reflect that table, while D and trimming were determined from the DNA. The sample contains some 71,000 clones, around 86% of them found a single time. The ten largest make up 14% to 15% of the sample.

Regarding this clone: The antigen this receptor binds is unknown. Base qualities are not provided; no much larger clone lies one nucleotide away.

This material consisted of PBMCs, taken around atezolizumab (anti-PD-L1) treatment. This sequence was found in a man in his 60s with urothelial cancer. In this chain, TRBV6-5 is recombined with TRBJ1-4, with 8 central nucleotides matching TRBD1. The DNA sequence reads TGTGCCAGCAGTTCGGACAGGGTGGGAAAACTGTTTTTT. This codes for CASSSDRVGKLFF.